This is a list of T cell receptor beta chains from one sample in a study of cytomegalovirus exposure and HLA in healthy donors. Measured with immunoSEQ multiplex PCR; TCRdb has only the in-frame clones, and not every one. The table lists about 220,000 clones, 76% of them singletons. Sequencing was carried out using PBMCs. These receptors originate from a man younger than 35 in good health and CMV-seronegative. Both conserved end residues are trimmed from each CDR3.

v_call	j_call	cdr3_aa
TRBV7-6	TRBJ2-2	ASSPRGTGGTGELF
TRBV5-1	TRBJ2-3	ASRGTDTQY
TRBV30	TRBJ2-1	AWSPRLAGAGPLF
TRBV5-1	TRBJ2-1	ASSFGTSGRYYNEQF
TRBV20-1	TRBJ1-1	RGGSAEAF
TRBV6-4	TRBJ2-2	ASSEGTKNTGELF
TRBV7-9	TRBJ1-4	ASSLKQGVTNEKLF
TRBV6-5	TRBJ2-7	ASSRTSGSYEQH
TRBV2	TRBJ2-1	ASSVTSGPYNEQF
TRBV9	TRBJ1-2	ASSEHSRGPDYGYT
TRBV27	TRBJ2-7	ASRGQGAGEQY
TRBV27	TRBJ2-7	ASSWKGQEY
TRBV28	TRBJ2-7	ASSFIRLAGARDEQY
TRBV7-2	TRBJ2-2	ASSLLGGNTGELF
TRBV6-1	TRBJ1-1	ASSSIQGLNTEAF
TRBV2	TRBJ1-3	ASRILQGPIY
TRBV5-1	TRBJ2-5	ASSRIGTSGSETQY
TRBV6-1	TRBJ2-5	ALKSDSLEQY
TRBV6-5	TRBJ2-7	ASSYGGLIPYEQY
TRBV7-9	TRBJ2-7	ASTPSGPGRGEQY
TRBV15	TRBJ1-5	ATSRDLQPQH
TRBV19	TRBJ2-2	ASSIASGRDTGELF
TRBV10-3	TRBJ1-2	ASGDYGYT
TRBV28	TRBJ1-2	ASRGTVSERWYGYT
TRBV7-4	TRBJ2-7	ASSRDESWTVLYEQY
TRBV10-3	TRBJ2-2	AIKAGLAMNTGELF
TRBV6-1	TRBJ2-5	ASSESLAGYHQETQY
TRBV27	TRBJ1-2	ASSGQGGRSNYGYT
TRBV18	TRBJ2-7	ASSPYASYEQY
TRBV28	TRBJ1-4	ASAPEGARRKKLF
TRBV27	TRBJ2-5	ASSPGRAGETQY
TRBV19	TRBJ2-3	ASRRRERDTQY
TRBV12-5	TRBJ2-7	ASGPDYSYEQY
TRBV19	TRBJ2-7	ASRGSGTATYEQY
TRBV28	TRBJ2-1	ASSQTREQF
TRBV7-6	TRBJ1-4	ASSPIQGANEKLF
TRBV2	TRBJ1-1	ASSDPRAAGAWTEAF
TRBV6-1	TRBJ2-1	ASSEGWTGHNEQF
TRBV27	TRBJ2-7	ASISNGRGSEQY
TRBV27	TRBJ1-1	ASSLTRQTEAF
TRBV6-1	TRBJ2-3	ASSDADRGSTDTQY
TRBV10-1	TRBJ2-2	ASSEGSGSVAGELF